The present TCR beta chain was sequenced within a study of blood T cell repertoires in COVID-19. About the study: Collection of acute and convalescent COVID-19 samples took place in the United States, Italy and Spain. T cells, B-cell-depleted T cells, or PBMCs provided the cDNA or gDNA that served as material.

Authors' methods: Amplification of reference gene primers provided the estimated nucleated cell counts. Data came from immunoSEQ multiplex PCR; TCRdb stores just in-frame clones and leaves some out. V, J and clone size derive from that table, while D and trimming were established from the DNA sequence. The sample lists around 700,000 clones; around 90% were seen once. The sequencing sample was made of peripheral blood. This sequence was found in a woman under 30 with acute or convalescent COVID-19.

CDR3 amino acids: CASSSGESNTEAFF. CDR3 DNA: TGCGCCAGCAGCTCCGGGGAGTCCAACACTGAAGCTTTCTTT. The genes are TRBV5-1 and TRBJ1-1; D call uncertain. Trimming cost V 3 bases and J 2 bases, with 11 bases left between them. The CDR3 spans 14 residues. Germline CDR1 reads SGHRS; CDR2 reads YFSETQ.